This T cell receptor beta chain originates from a study of shared clonotypes between healthy human individuals. Study-wide background: The plates for each donor numbered three CD4 naive, three CD4 memory, two CD8 naive and one CD8 memory.

This CDR3 contains 14 residues. Germline V CDR1 and CDR2: SGHTA, FQGNSA. V was pared by 1 base and J by 3 bases, with 10 bases between. The assay was immunoSEQ multiplex PCR, and TCRdb's table has in-frame clones only and misses some. The data contain fewer than 850,000 clones, about 92% of them singletons. This clonotype was sampled from a man younger than 35 in good health. Some clones in this sample may be carry-over from other donors' samples. The genes are TRBV7-2 and TRBJ2-7; TRBD2 might be the D (5 bases). The specimen was memory CD8+ T cells from PBMCs. The subset: CD45RO+ cells pooled with CCR7-negative TemRA cells. The CDR3 DNA reads as TGTGCCAGCAGCTTAGATTGGGGAGTCTACGAGCAGTACTTC. It encodes CASSLDWGVYEQYF.